This T cell receptor (beta chain) is drawn from a study of shared clonotypes between healthy human individuals (dated by TCRdb to about 2020). Broadly, across the study: The cohort included a few men and two women between 18 and 49 years of age. To increase sequencing depth and limit assay-specific biases, TCR repertoire library preparation and sequencing were carried out by different laboratories using diverse techniques. For each donor, CD4 naive and CD4 memory were each run on three plates, CD8 naive on two plates, and CD8 memory on one plate. Blood TCR repertoires of about 5 healthy adults were deeply sequenced to estimate repertoire size and the extent of clonotype sharing between individuals. Each donor's leukapheresis produced roughly between roughly 0.85 and 9.5 billion PBMCs. What the study reported, not specific to this receptor: When a handful of donors were compared, the shared fraction of clonotypes was about 5% for naive CD4, 3.5% to 4% for naive CD8, 2% to 2.5% for memory CD4, and less than 0.5% for memory CD8. Even with the large sequencing depth, rarefaction of the sorted-subset datasets indicated that sequencing was incomplete. Sampling was restricted to blood, and TCR repertoires in tissues likely differ from the TCR repertoires found in blood. Higher generation probabilities were observed for clonotypes shared by all four sorted-subset donors than for non-shared clonotypes. Pairwise subsampling indicated that sequencing depth was expected to affect the degree of clonotype sharing among donors. Because the study included a small number of donors, the genetic and exposure-history diversity represented was limited. Estimated clonotype richness was generally larger for naive than for memory subsets.

Using the deep immunoSEQ assay, TCR CDR3 regions were amplified from genomic DNA by multiplex PCR. Genomic DNA extracted from each cell subset was distributed evenly over all wells of several immunoSEQ 96-well plates, and each plate served as one replicate. Each replicate PCR for sorted subsets received approximately 220 ng genomic DNA, equal to around 32,000 T cell genomes. Purified libraries were measured with a Qubit 3.0 fluorometer, size-checked on a Bioanalyzer 2100, and measured again with the KAPA Library Quantification kit. Every immunoSEQ 96-well plate was sequenced on a dedicated single-read 150-cycle Illumina NextSeq 550 flow cell. The original methods were these. Because the immunoSEQ output held only junctional sequences and lacked quality scores, the filtering could not match the filtering applied to full-length reads. To assign V/J genes and CDR3, sequences were annotated against IMGT germline references using PyIR, a Python wrapper for IgBLAST v1.9. Reads were removed for weak V/J assignments (E-value above 1e-6), missing CDR3, stop codons, out-of-frame junctions, or ambiguous translated residues. V3J clonotypes were defined as sequences sharing an identical inferred V gene, J gene, and CDR3 amino acid sequence. To compute the percentage overlap between repertoires, the number of shared unique clonotypes was divided by the size of the smaller repertoire. Three approaches were used to assess repertoire richness: RTK rarefaction, the Chao1 estimator, and Recon v2.1 estimates of unobserved clonotypes. Generation probabilities for all TCRbeta clonotypes obtained by the gDNA method from four donors were computed using OLGA. TCRdb took over this immuneACCESS table, retaining in-frame rearrangements with V and J assigned. Such tables are incomplete; in checked studies, under half of the missing clones stem from an unresolved V gene, and the remainder is unexplained. V, J and clone size reflect that table, while D and trimming were determined from the DNA. This sample lists a few hundred thousand clones; roughly 91% were detected once. The ten largest make up around 15% of the sample.

The donors were healthy, HIV-negative adults with no recently reported acute infections or vaccinations. All donors were Caucasian adults living in Nashville, Tennessee, USA. CD8 memory samples were composed of magnetically selected CD45RO+ cells combined with CCR7-negative CD45RA+ effector memory (TemRA) cells. Blood was obtained by leukapheresis, after which PBMCs were separated by Ficoll-Histopaque density gradient centrifugation and cryopreserved in liquid nitrogen vapor phase. Analytical flow cytometry was used to check the purity and quantity of every magnetically sorted T cell population. Genomic DNA was isolated from every sorted fraction and measured by UV absorbance on a Nanodrop 2000c. Concerning this clone: Its antigen target is currently unknown. No much larger clonotype is one base removed from it; base qualities were not supplied.

In the germline V gene (reference sequence), CDR1 corresponds to GTSNPN and CDR2 to SVGIG. The germline ends are 18 bases apart after V is trimmed by 5 bases and J by 5 bases. The CDR3 has 14 amino acids, counting the end cysteine and phenylalanine. Of the read, only the CDR3 DNA is kept; its 42 bases are in frame from base 1. This clonotype was obtained from a man aged 18 to 30 in good health. Sequenced input: memory CD8+ T cells sorted from blood. Per the publication, the cell subset or site label means: CD45RO+ cells pooled with CCR7-negative TemRA cells. The chain is made from TRBV30 and TRBJ1-2, with the D segment identity uncertain. The nucleotides read TGTGCCTGGGTAATCGAATCCCCTAGATATGGCTACACCTTC. Translation gives CAWVIESPRYGYTF.